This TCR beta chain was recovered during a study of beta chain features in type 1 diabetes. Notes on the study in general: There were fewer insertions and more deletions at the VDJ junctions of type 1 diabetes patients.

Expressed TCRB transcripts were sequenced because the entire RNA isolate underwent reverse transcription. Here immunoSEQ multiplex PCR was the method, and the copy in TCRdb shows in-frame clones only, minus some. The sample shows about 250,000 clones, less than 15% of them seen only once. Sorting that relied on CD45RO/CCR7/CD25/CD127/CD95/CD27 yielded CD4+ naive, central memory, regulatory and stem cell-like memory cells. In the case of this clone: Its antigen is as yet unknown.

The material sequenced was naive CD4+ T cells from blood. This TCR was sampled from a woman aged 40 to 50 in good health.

Written as DNA, the CDR3 is TGTGCCAGCAGCTTGAAGATTGCGGGCACTGAAGCTTTCTTT. It codes for CASSLKIAGTEAFF. The V call is TRBV5-4, the J call TRBJ1-1; D not certain. The CDR3 extends over 14 amino acids. V lost 1 base to trimming and J lost 4 bases, with 11 bases between them. Germline V gives CDR1 SGHNT, CDR2 YYREEE (reference sequence).